This is a list of T cell receptor beta chains from one sample in a study of T cells after yellow fever vaccination. One entry per CDR3 protein results from TCRdb running MiXCR on the 5' RACE reads. The sample shows some 320,000 distinct CDR3 sequences, roughly 8.7% of them seen only once. This sample comprised CD4+ T cells sorted from PBMCs, obtained 5 days after the yellow fever booster vaccination. The receptor set was obtained from a man between 18 and 35 years old who received the YFV17D yellow fever vaccine. Each CDR3 is given with its conserved first and last residue. Each record gives: J gene, V gene, D gene, clone size, CDR3 DNA, CDR3 protein. A D gene is named only where the DNA matches it firmly. Clone sizes are given selectively: once, few, many, or a class where the clone is expanded.

>TRBJ2-3|TRBV4-2|TRBD2|many
TGTGCCAGCAGCTCCGGGTCTAGCGGGGGCCCCACAGATACGCAGTATTTT
CASSSGSSGGPTDTQYF
>TRBJ2-2|TRBV9|TRBD2|.
TGTGCCAGCAGCGCGGGGACTAGCGGGGGGGCGAACACCGGGGAGCTGTTTTTT
CASSAGTSGGANTGELFF
>TRBJ2-5|TRBV10-3|.|few
TGTGCCACCACTCTAACGCTGGGAGAGACCCAGTACTTC
CATTLTLGETQYF
>TRBJ2-3|TRBV29-1|TRBD2|few
TGCAGCGTTGGTCTCTGGCGGGGGGGCCCAGATACGCAGTATTTT
CSVGLWRGGPDTQYF
>TRBJ2-2|TRBV7-9|.|.
TGTGCCAGCACCTTAAGAGGTCAGGGAAGTGTCGGGGAGCTGTTTTTT
CASTLRGQGSVGELFF
>TRBJ2-3|TRBV7-9|TRBD2|many
TGTGCCAGCAGCTTCTATAGCGGGGGGGCCGCAGATACGCAGTATTTT
CASSFYSGGAADTQYF
>TRBJ2-3|TRBV10-1|.|.
TGCGCCAGCAGCTCGGGGACAACGGGGGTTCAGACGCAGTATTTT
CASSSGTTGVQTQYF
>TRBJ2-3|TRBV28|.|.
TGTGCCAGCAGTTTACTGGGGGTACATACGCAGTATTTT
CASSLLGVHTQYF
>TRBJ2-5|TRBV27|.|few
TGTGCCAGCAGTTTAGTGGCGAAAAAGACCCAGTACTTC
CASSLVAKKTQYF
>TRBJ2-3|TRBV7-2|.|few
TGTGCCAGCAGCTCGCCTTCCACGGGACCCACCACAGATACGCAGTATTTT
CASSSPSTGPTTDTQYF
>TRBJ2-5|TRBV4-2|.|.
TGTGCCAGCAGCCAAGAGGTAGGAACGGAGACCCAGTACTTC
CASSQEVGTETQYF
>TRBJ2-5|TRBV20-1|.|few
TGCAGTGCTAGAATTAAGGGAAGGTGGGGACCTCAAGAGACCCAGTACTTC
CSARIKGRWGPQETQYF
>TRBJ1-2|TRBV29-1|.|few
TGCAGCGTTGATAAAGGGGGTCGATATGGCTACACCTTC
CSVDKGGRYGYTF
>TRBJ2-6|TRBV10-3|.|few
TGTGCCATCAGTGACCAGGTCGCCTCTGGGGCCAACGTCCTGACTTTC
CAISDQVASGANVLTF
>TRBJ2-5|TRBV5-1|.|.
TGCGCCAGCAGCGGGGAAGGACATACCGGAGAGACCCAGTACTTC
CASSGEGHTGETQYF
>TRBJ2-1|TRBV18|TRBD2|many
TGTGCCAGCTCACCACAGCGGGGGGATGACAATGAGCAGTTCTTC
CASSPQRGDDNEQFF
>TRBJ1-2|TRBV6-2/TRBV6-3|TRBD1|few
TGTGCCAGCAGTCCCGGACAGGGCCAGCGGCGGGGTTACGGCTACACCTTC
CASSPGQGQRRGYGYTF
>TRBJ2-1|TRBV5-5|.|few
TGTGCCAGCAGCTTGGCAGGTTCGGATGAGCAGTTCTTC
CASSLAGSDEQFF
>TRBJ1-4|TRBV2|.|.
TGTGCCAGCAGTGATGGGACAGAAAAACTGTTTTTT
CASSDGTEKLFF
>TRBJ2-3|TRBV20-1|TRBD2|few
TGCAGTGCTGAACCGGGACTAGCGGGGGCCCTCACAGATACGCAGTATTTT
CSAEPGLAGALTDTQYF
>TRBJ1-1|TRBV6-2/TRBV6-3|.|.
TGTGCCAGCAGTTACTGGAAAGATGAAGCTTTCTTT
CASSYWKDEAFF
>TRBJ1-5|TRBV4-3|.|few
TGCGCCAGCAGCCAAGATTACAAATATAGCAATCAGCCCCAGCATTTT
CASSQDYKYSNQPQHF
>TRBJ1-2|TRBV7-2|TRBD1|.
TGTGCCAGCAGCCGAAACCAAGGACAGGACTATGGCTACACCTTC
CASSRNQGQDYGYTF
>TRBJ2-3|TRBV20-1|.|.
TGCAGTGCTAGTCAAAACTTTCGGGGAATCAGACTCGGCACGCAGTATTTT
CSASQNFRGIRLGTQYF
>TRBJ1-2|TRBV4-3|.|few
TGCGCCAGCAGCCAAGATCCCGCCAGGGGCATGAGGATAGCCGGCTACACCTTC
CASSQDPARGMRIAGYTF
>TRBJ2-2|TRBV7-2|TRBD2|few
TGTGCCAGCAGCTTCGGACTAGCGGCCCACACCGGGGAGCTGTTTTTT
CASSFGLAAHTGELFF
>TRBJ1-5|TRBV6-1|.|many
TGTGCCAGCAGTGAACAGTCCGTCGTGGGCAATCAGCCCCAGCATTTT
CASSEQSVVGNQPQHF
>TRBJ1-1|TRBV7-9|.|few
TGTGCCAGCAGCTCCTCAGATGAAGCTTTCTTT
CASSSSDEAFF
>TRBJ2-3|TRBV19|.|few
TGTGCCAGTAGTCATCCCAGTCCTCCGGCAGATACGCAGTATTTT
CASSHPSPPADTQYF
>TRBJ2-7|TRBV9|.|.
TGTGCCAGCAGCGTAGGGGGGGCGGTCTACGAGCAGTACTTC
CASSVGGAVYEQYF
>TRBJ1-1|TRBV20-1|.|few
TGCAGTGCTAGGGTCGGGGGGGACACTGAAGCTTTCTTT
CSARVGGDTEAFF
>TRBJ1-5|TRBV6-2/TRBV6-3|TRBD1|few
TGTGCCAGCAGCGATAATACAGGGGTTAAGCCCCAGCATTTT
CASSDNTGVKPQHF
>TRBJ2-7|TRBV27|TRBD1|.
TGTGCCAGCAGACCCAGGGGGCTCTCCTACGAGCAGTACTTC
CASRPRGLSYEQYF
>TRBJ1-2|TRBV29-1|.|few
TGCAGCGTTGGAAAAGGGGTTATCCCTAACTATGGCTACACCTTC
CSVGKGVIPNYGYTF
>TRBJ1-2|TRBV6-1|TRBD1|many
TGTGCCAGCAGTGAAGTTACAGGGGGCGATGGCTACACCTTC
CASSEVTGGDGYTF
>TRBJ2-7|TRBV16|.|many
TGTGCCAGCAGCCAAGGGCCCTACTCCTACGAGCAGTACTTC
CASSQGPYSYEQYF
>TRBJ2-1|TRBV6-2/TRBV6-3|.|.
TGTGCCAGCAGTTACCGGGGGCCGCTTAGCTCCTACAATGAGCAGTTCTTC
CASSYRGPLSSYNEQFF
>TRBJ2-3|TRBV12-3/TRBV12-4|.|many
TGTGCCAGCAGTTTCCGGGGGCCCGGCACAGATACGCAGTATTTT
CASSFRGPGTDTQYF
>TRBJ2-3|TRBV29-1|TRBD2|few
TGCAGCGCCCGGCTAGCGGGGGTGGGGGATACGCAGTATTTT
CSARLAGVGDTQYF
>TRBJ2-1|TRBV27|.|.
TGTGCCAGCGGGTTAGGGAATGAGCAGTTCTTC
CASGLGNEQFF
>TRBJ2-5|TRBV10-3|TRBD1|few
TGTGCCATCAGACGGGACAGGGGGTCGGAGACCCAGTACTTC
CAIRRDRGSETQYF
>TRBJ2-3|TRBV20-1|.|few
TGCAGTGTTAAGACGGCTCCGTACTTCTATTTT
CSVKTAPYFYF
>TRBJ1-1|TRBV4-1|.|.
TGCGCCAGCAGCCACCCGCGACAGAGAGGGGCTGAAGCTTTCTTT
CASSHPRQRGAEAFF
>TRBJ1-2|TRBV5-4|TRBD1|few
TGTGCCAGCAGCTCCGACAGGGGAAACGGTGGCTACACCTTC
CASSSDRGNGGYTF
>TRBJ2-5|TRBV6-2/TRBV6-3|TRBD2|few
TGTGCCAGCAGTTACTCGGCGGGGGGCCAACAAGAGACCCAGTACTTC
CASSYSAGGQQETQYF
>TRBJ2-1|TRBV20-1|.|few
TGCAGTGCTACGGGAGCCCAACGGTTCTTC
CSATGAQRFF
>TRBJ2-3|TRBV28|.|few
TGTGCCACCAGTTTTACCGACGCACTCCATACGCAGTATTTT
CATSFTDALHTQYF
>TRBJ1-2|TRBV3-1|.|.
TGTGCCAGCAGCCAAGTGACCGGGGGCGGTGGCTACACCTTC
CASSQVTGGGGYTF
>TRBJ1-5|TRBV7-2|.|.
TGTGCCAGCAGGAGGGGGACGGGCTTTCAGCCCCAGCATTTT
CASRRGTGFQPQHF
>TRBJ2-5|TRBV7-2|.|few
TGTGCCAGCAGCTTTCAGTACCAAGAGACCCAGTACTTC
CASSFQYQETQYF